Each of the 30 T cell receptor beta chains below was sequenced from the same sample in a study of T cells in Graves' hyperthyroidism and ophthalmopathy. Authors of the study amplified TCR beta CDR3 regions from RNA transcripts. First-round RT-PCR targeting the TCR CDR3 was performed with the HTBI primer set. MiXCR was run by TCRdb on the multiplex PCR reads, yielding one entry per CDR3 protein. Of about 130,000 distinct CDR3 sequences in the sample, about 20% were seen once. The sample consisted of blood. The receptors shown here come from a woman aged 45-60 years with Graves' hyperthyroidism that later progressed to Graves' ophthalmopathy.

Details on this clonotype: The junction and the germline gene differ at one end; a read error may be behind it. The V call is TRBV7-7, the J call TRBJ2-7; D tentatively reads TRBD1 or TRBD2 (6 bases each). This CDR3 has 15 amino acids. Per germline, CDR1 SSHAT and CDR2 FNYEAQ (reference sequence). CDR3 sequence reads: CASSPRLGGGGEQYF. Here the CDR3 DNA reads TGTGCTAGCAGCCCCCGACTAGGGGGAGGCGGCGAGCAGTACTTC.

This clonotype was seen at least ten times. This chain joins TRBV2 and TRBJ2-1; 10 bases are shared with TRBD2. This CDR3 is 16 amino acids long. Germline lookup yields CDR1 SNHLY and CDR2 FYNNEI. V was pared by 0 bases and J by 10 bases, with 9 bases of the junction left unmatched. The CDR3 coding sequence is TGTGCCAGCAGTGAAGCGCTGTCTAGCGGGAGCAAGGAGCAGTTCTTC. This translates into CASSEALSSGSKEQFF.

This clonotype was recorded at least ten times. The J gene is TRBJ1-2, the V gene TRBV15; 12 bases are shared with TRBD1. Germline V lookup: CDR1 LNHNV, CDR2 YYDKDF (reference sequence). With V trimmed by 0 bases and J by 7 bases, 15 bases remained unmatched. This CDR3 region has 19 residues. The CDR3 reads CATSRDFWDRGQREGGYTF. The CDR3 region has the DNA TGTGCCACCAGCAGAGATTTCTGGGACAGGGGGCAAAGAGAGGGTGGCTACACCTTC. Filled out from reference TRBV15 and TRBJ1-2, the complete variable domain reads DAMVIQNPRYQVTQFGKPVTLSCSQTLNHNVMYWYQQKSSQAPKLLFHYYDKDFNNEADTPDNFQSRRPNTSFCFLDIRSPGLGDTAMYLCATSRDFWDRGQREGGYTFGSGTRLTVV.

The chain recombines TRBV29-1 with TRBJ1-2; 9 bases agree with TRBD1. The CDR3 is made up of 14 amino acids. Germline V lookup: CDR1 SQVTM, CDR2 ANQGSEA. With 3 bases clipped from V and 4 bases from J, the junction kept 6 bases outside the gene matches. CDR3 in amino acids: CSVEGLGQGYGYTF. CDR3 bases: TGCAGCGTTGAGGGCTTGGGACAGGGCTATGGCTACACCTTC.

This rearrangement joins TRBV27 to TRBJ2-2; TRBD1 aligns across 8 bases. Germline V gene lookup returns CDR1 MNHEY and CDR2 SMNVEV (reference sequence). The V and J ends lost 3 bases and 6 bases, in that order; junction bases with no gene match: 9. The CDR3 runs 16 residues. Here the CDR3 reads CASSLPDRASAGELFF. CDR3 DNA sequence: TGTGCCAGCAGTTTGCCGGACAGGGCCTCCGCCGGGGAGCTGTTTTTT.

DNA of the CDR3: TGTGCCAGCAAAGGACAGGTCGGAGCTTTCTTT. As protein: CASKGQVGAFF. The rearrangement uses TRBV2 and TRBJ1-1, with 7 bases fitting TRBD1. Germline V gene sequence: CDR1 SNHLY, CDR2 FYNNEI. V lost 7 bases to trimming and J lost 10 bases; unmatched junction nucleotides: 6. The CDR3 extends over 11 amino acids.

The chain is built from TRBV6-1 and TRBJ1-3; D ambiguous. Per germline, CDR1 MNHNS and CDR2 SASEGT. V lost 6 bases and J 2 bases, leaving 14 bases between the germline ends. CDR3 length: 15 amino acids. Here the CDR3 reads CASSRVGPPGNTIYF. CDR3 nucleotides: TGTGCCAGCAGCAGAGTAGGACCCCCTGGAAACACCATATATTTT.

The J gene is TRBJ2-7, the V gene TRBV27; tentatively, D is TRBD2 (5 bases). The V end was cut by 5 bases, the J end by 3 bases, with 14 bases between. Germline lookup yields CDR1 MNHEY and CDR2 SMNVEV (reference sequence). The CDR3 covers 14 residues. CDR3 in DNA: TGTGCCAGCAGTGTTGGAGGTTTGGGCTACGAGCAGTACTTC. It specifies CASSVGGLGYEQYF.

This clonotype was observed a few times. The V call is TRBV27, the J call TRBJ1-2; 9 nucleotides align to TRBD1. Germline CDR1 reads MNHEY; CDR2 reads SMNVEV (reference sequence). Trimming at V came to 3 bases and at J to 7 bases, leaving 6 bases not matched to a gene. This CDR3 comprises 14 residues. CDR3 in amino acids: CASSFGQGISGYTF. The CDR3 bases are TGTGCCAGCAGTTTTGGACAGGGGATATCTGGCTACACCTTC.

This clonotype was seen a handful of times. The chain links TRBV6-1 to TRBJ1-5, with a weak D call TRBD1 (5 bases). Germline V gene data show CDR1 as MNHNS and CDR2 as SASEGT. The CDR3 totals 14 residues. V was clipped by 6 bases and J by 6 bases, with 15 bases between them. The CDR3 loop is CASRSSGNPQPQHF. CDR3 DNA sequence: TGTGCCAGCAGATCGTCAGGGAACCCTCAGCCCCAGCATTTT.

This chain uses TRBV10-3 with TRBJ2-7; TRBD2 aligns across 8 bases. From germline, CDR1 is ENHRY and CDR2 SYGVKD. Trimming cost V 3 bases and J 2 bases; bases outside gene matches: 9. The CDR3 covers 16 residues. The CDR3 nucleotides are TGTGCCATCAGTGAACGGACTAGCTCTCTTACCTACGAGCAGTACTTC. Encoded protein: CAISERTSSLTYEQYF.

The chain has TRBV20-1 and TRBJ2-7; 10 bases align to TRBD2. Germline V gene data show CDR1 as DFQATT and CDR2 as SNEGSKA (reference sequence). The CDR3 totals 13 residues. V lost 3 bases, J lost 5 bases, and 4 bases stayed unmatched. The CDR3 DNA reads as TGCAGTGCTAGGGGACTAGCGTCCCACGAGCAGTACTTC. Protein product: CSARGLASHEQYF.

Note on this clonotype: A much larger clone sits a single nucleotide away, making a read error possible. In this CDR3 the conserved last residue, phenylalanine or tryptophan, is missing, so a read error is likely. The rearrangement links TRBV29-1 to TRBJ1-1; TRBD1 matches at 7 bases. The trim removed 6 bases at V and 6 bases at J, leaving 4 bases unmatched. CDR3 length: 11 amino acids. CDR1 SQVTM and CDR2 ANQGSEA come from the germline V gene. CDR3 nucleotides: TGCAGCGTAGGGGACAGCCCTGAAGCTTTCCTT. It specifies CSVGDSPEAFL.

This clonotype was counted many times. V and J are TRBV3-1 and TRBJ1-1; D remains unclear. This CDR3 has 13 amino acids. Germline values: CDR1 LGHDT, CDR2 YNNKEL (reference sequence). V was pared by 5 bases and J by 4 bases, with 11 bases between. The CDR3 DNA reads as TGTGCCAGCAGCTCCAGAGGATCCACTGAAGCTTTCTTT. Its translation is CASSSRGSTEAFF.

In its sample, this clonotype was seen many times. The gene calls are TRBV9 and TRBJ2-7; TRBD1 or TRBD2 may be the D gene (5 bases each). The ends were cut back, 4 bases at V and 0 bases at J, with 14 bases in the middle. Germline V gene lookup returns CDR1 SGDLS and CDR2 YYNGEE. The CDR3 is made up of 15 amino acids. The DNA for the CDR3 is TGTGCCAGCAGCCCTACCGGGACCATCTCCTACGAGCAGTACTTC. It codes for CASSPTGTISYEQYF. The full variable domain, with the rest looked up from reference TRBV9 and TRBJ2-7, is DSGVTQTPKHLITATGQRVTLRCSPRSGDLSVYWYQQSLDQGLQFLIQYYNGEERAKGNILERFSAQQFPDLHSELNLSSLELGDSALYFCASSPTGTISYEQYFGPGTRLTVT.

This chain uses TRBV28 with TRBJ2-7; D remains unclear. The CDR3 has 15 residues. V was cut by 6 bases and J by 2 bases, with 17 bases left in between. Germline CDR1 MDHEN, CDR2 SYDVKM. CDR3 in amino acids: CASSQARTPTYEQYF. The CDR3 DNA reads TGTGCCAGCAGCCAAGCTAGGACGCCGACCTACGAGCAGTACTTC.

This clonotype was counted at least ten times. The V call is TRBV28, the J call TRBJ2-1, with 10 bases matching TRBD2. The germline CDR1 and CDR2 sequences are MDHEN and SYDVKM. The CDR3 has 16 residues. The trim removed 5 bases at V and 9 bases at J, leaving 13 bases unmatched. In nucleotides, the CDR3 is TGTGCCAGCAGTACTGGGGGGGCTAGCGGGAGAGGTGAGCAGTTCTTC. It yields the protein CASSTGGASGRGEQFF.

This clonotype was seen many times. The chain carries TRBV3-1 and TRBJ1-1; D may be TRBD1 (5 bases). The length of the CDR3 is 14 residues. From germline, CDR1 is LGHDT and CDR2 YNNKEL (reference sequence). V was cut by 0 bases and J by 4 bases, with 9 bases left in between. The CDR3, as DNA: TGTGCCAGCAGCCAAGATTTGGGGGGCACTGAAGCTTTCTTT. Protein: CASSQDLGGTEAFF.

This chain uses TRBV28 with TRBJ1-1, with 9 nucleotides matching TRBD1. This CDR3 contains 14 residues. J was trimmed by 1 base and V by 8 bases; bases with no gene match: 5. Germline CDR1 reads MDHEN; CDR2 reads SYDVKM. CDR3 DNA sequence: TGTGCCAGCGCGACGACAGGGGGGAACACTGAAGCTTTCTTT. Amino acids: CASATTGGNTEAFF.

The J gene is TRBJ1-4, the V gene TRBV28, with no clear D. Trimming took 8 bases from V and 0 from J, leaving 7 bases between them. Germline CDR1 is MDHEN and CDR2 is SYDVKM. The CDR3 extends over 13 amino acids. CDR3 loop: CASGTTTNEKLFF. DNA for the CDR3: TGTGCCAGCGGCACAACAACTAATGAAAAACTGTTTTTT.

This clonotype occurred many times. This chain uses TRBV2 with TRBJ2-7, with D tentatively TRBD2 (5 bases). The CDR3 extends over 14 amino acids. Germline assignment: CDR1 SNHLY and CDR2 FYNNEI. Trimming left V 5 bases short and J 0 bases short, with 11 bases between. DNA for the CDR3: TGTGCCAGCAGTTCTGGACTCGGCTCCTACGAGCAGTACTTC. Its translation is CASSSGLGSYEQYF.

This clonotype was detected many times. This chain connects TRBV18 to TRBJ2-3; a possible D gene is TRBD1 (6 bases). CDR3 length: 15 residues. V lost 2 bases to trimming and J lost 4 bases, with 13 bases between them. Germline loops: CDR1 KGHSH, CDR2 LQKENI. The CDR3 spells CASSPTKDSSDTQYF. The CDR3 region has the DNA TGTGCCAGCTCACCAACTAAGGACAGTTCAGATACGCAGTATTTT.

This clonotype was picked up many times. CDR3 sequence: CATSDFGGAGSNEQFF. The CDR3 coding sequence is TGTGCCACCAGTGATTTCGGTGGGGCGGGGTCCAATGAGCAGTTCTTC. This chain uses TRBV24-1 with TRBJ2-1; D possibly corresponds to TRBD2 (6 bases). V was shortened by 1 base and J by 6 bases, with 15 bases between the two germline ends. The CDR3 extends over 16 amino acids. Germline V lookup: CDR1 KGHDR, CDR2 SFDVKD.

There are many counts of this clonotype. J is TRBJ1-1 and V is TRBV28; D might be TRBD1 (6 bases). Germline V gene sequence: CDR1 MDHEN, CDR2 SYDVKM. The CDR3 length is 16 residues. Trimming removed 3 bases at V and 3 bases at J, with 17 bases between. The CDR3 is CASSLGGAHADTEAFF. Written as DNA, the CDR3 is TGTGCCAGCAGTTTGGGGGGGGCCCACGCGGACACTGAAGCTTTCTTT.

The V call is TRBV30, the J call TRBJ1-2; perhaps TRBD1 as D (5 bases). CDR3 length: 17 residues. Germline V CDR1 and CDR2: GTSNPN, SVGIG (reference sequence). Trimming shortened V by 0 bases and J by 0 bases, and 17 bases separated the two germline ends. The DNA of the CDR3 is TGTGCCTGGAGTGTACGGTGGGGGGAAAAAGCTAACTATGGCTACACCTTC. It specifies CAWSVRWGEKANYGYTF. The complete variable domain, with remaining parts taken from reference TRBV30 and TRBJ1-2, reads SQTIHQWPATLVQPVGSPLSLECTVEGTSNPNLYWYRQAAGRGLQLLFYSVGIGQISSEVPQNLSASRPQDRQFILSSKKLLLSDSGFYLCAWSVRWGEKANYGYTFGSGTRLTVV.

The sample holds a few counts of this clonotype. The V gene is TRBV11-2, the J gene TRBJ1-1, with 7 bases matching TRBD1. CDR1 SGHAT and CDR2 FQNNGV come from the germline V gene. Trimming removed 6 bases from V and 6 bases from J; junction bases left unmatched: 4. The CDR3 loop spans 12 amino acids. The CDR3 region is CASSPGQPEAFF. CDR3 bases: TGTGCCAGCAGTCCGGGACAGCCTGAAGCTTTCTTT.

In its sample, this clonotype was seen many times. J is TRBJ1-2 and V is TRBV15; D is unresolved. The CDR3 runs to 12 residues. Trimming left V 0 bases short and J 9 bases short, with 8 bases between. Germline lookup yields CDR1 LNHNV and CDR2 YYDKDF (reference sequence). CDR3 nucleotides: TGTGCCACCAGCAGAGATCATCGTAGCTACACCTTC. Translation gives CATSRDHRSYTF. Together with reference TRBV15 and TRBJ1-2, the CDR3 gives the full variable domain: DAMVIQNPRYQVTQFGKPVTLSCSQTLNHNVMYWYQQKSSQAPKLLFHYYDKDFNNEADTPDNFQSRRPNTSFCFLDIRSPGLGDTAMYLCATSRDHRSYTFGSGTRLTVV.

Ten or more counts support this clonotype. The chain recombines TRBV2 with TRBJ2-3; D is perhaps TRBD1 (6 bases). CDR3 length equals 14 residues. Trimming stripped 1 base from V and 6 bases from J, with 11 bases between. In germline, CDR1 is SNHLY, CDR2 FYNNEI. The DNA for the CDR3 is TGTGCCAGCAGTGAAGAGCAGGGGCGGGATACGCAGTATTTT. Translated: CASSEEQGRDTQYF.

This clonotype was seen many times. The chain couples TRBV2 to TRBJ1-2; 8 nucleotides align to TRBD1. This CDR3 is built from 15 residues. Germline-derived CDR1 and CDR2 are SNHLY and FYNNEI. Trimming removed 2 bases from V and 5 bases from J; junction bases left unmatched: 7. The CDR3 protein is CASSENSGTGYGYTF. The CDR3 coding sequence is TGTGCCAGCAGTGAAAATTCCGGGACAGGATATGGCTACACCTTC.

This clonotype was counted ten times or more. CDR3 region: CASSLANTGTETQYF. In DNA, the CDR3 is TGTGCCAGCAGCTTAGCGAATACAGGGACGGAGACCCAGTACTTC. The genes are TRBV7-8 and TRBJ2-5; tentative D call: TRBD1 (6 bases). Per the germline V gene, CDR1 is SGHVS and CDR2 is FQNEAQ. The germline V and J ends were trimmed by 0 bases and 5 bases, with 13 bases remaining between them. This CDR3 is 15 amino acids long.